This TCR beta chain comes out of a study of T cell responses to AZD1222 COVID-19 vaccine. V lost 6 bases and J 0 bases, leaving 11 bases between the germline ends. Germline loops: CDR1 MNHEY, CDR2 SVGAGI. The CDR3 has 14 residues. Generated by immunoSEQ multiplex PCR, the TCRdb table keeps only in-frame clones and is missing some. The table includes approximately 160,000 clones, just over 90% detected once. The source is an adult in good health. V gene TRBV6-5 combines with J gene TRBJ1-1, with D possibly being TRBD1 (5 bases). The sample here was peripheral blood, taken on day 0 of AZD1222 vaccination. The CDR3 DNA is TGTGCCAGCAGCAAGACAGAACTGAACACTGAAGCTTTCTTT. Amino acids: CASSKTELNTEAFF.